The sample holds one count of the clone carrying this TCR beta chain. Its matching antigen is unknown. The CDR3 extends over 17 amino acids. CDR1 and CDR2 (germline): MGHRA, YSYEKL. With V trimmed by 1 base and J by 3 bases, 7 bases remained unmatched. 13 Jbeta primers and 60 Vbeta primers were used for the PCR. TCRdb's table, derived via immunoSEQ multiplex PCR, lists solely in-frame clones and lacks some. The data show some 98,000 clones, with more than 60% seen just once and roughly 2.5% held by the top ten. This sample is part of a study of cytomegalovirus exposure and HLA in healthy donors. Whole-study results and caveats: After further analysis at a later stage, 15,000 to 20,000 TCR beta sequences were associated with HLA alleles at 0.05 false discovery rate.

The TCR sequence derives from a man over 45 in good health and CMV-seronegative. Source material: PBMCs. The rearrangement uses TRBV4-1 and TRBJ2-1; 9 nucleotides align to TRBD1. This chain's CDR3 is CASSQGRTGEIYNEQFF. CDR3 bases: TGCGCCAGCAGCCAAGGGCGGACAGGGGAGATCTACAATGAGCAGTTCTTC.